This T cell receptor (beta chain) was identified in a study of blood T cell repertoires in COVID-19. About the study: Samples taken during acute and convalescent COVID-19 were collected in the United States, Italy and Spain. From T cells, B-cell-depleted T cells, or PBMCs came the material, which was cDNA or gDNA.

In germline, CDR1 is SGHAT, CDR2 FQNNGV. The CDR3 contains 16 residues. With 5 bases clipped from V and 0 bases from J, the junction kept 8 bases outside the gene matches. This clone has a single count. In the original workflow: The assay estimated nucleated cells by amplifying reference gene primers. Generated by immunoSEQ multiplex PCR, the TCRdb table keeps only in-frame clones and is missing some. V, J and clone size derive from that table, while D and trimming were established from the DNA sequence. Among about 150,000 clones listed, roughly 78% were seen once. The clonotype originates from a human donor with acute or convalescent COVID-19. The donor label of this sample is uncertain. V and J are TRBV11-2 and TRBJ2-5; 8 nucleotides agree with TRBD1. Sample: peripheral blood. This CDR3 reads CASSVGQVLYQETQYF. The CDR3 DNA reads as TGTGCCAGCAGCGTGGGACAGGTTCTTTACCAAGAGACCCAGTACTTC.